This T cell receptor beta chain was obtained from a study of blood T cells in healthy people across ages. Points from the study as a whole: Roughly linear declines in TCR beta diversity per million T cells occurred with age.

Combining a sample-barcoded 5' primer with a J-beta primer mix, a second PCR ran for about 7 to 12 cycles. TCRdb analysed the 5' RACE reads with MiXCR anew, one entry per CDR3 protein. The sample includes 800,000 or so distinct CDR3 sequences, around 25% of them seen just once. Turning to this clonotype: The target antigen is unknown.

The length of the CDR3 is 13 residues. V was cut by 1 base and J by 7 bases, with 10 bases left in between. These data also featured in a second study, about T cells of mothers and their children.

Sequencing was performed on blood. The gene calls are TRBV12-3 or TRBV12-4 and TRBJ1-1; D possibly corresponds to TRBD1 (5 bases). The TCR sequence derives from a boy younger than 18 in good health. The CDR3 here is CASSLVGRGEAFF. The CDR3 DNA reads as TGTGCCAGCAGTTTAGTGGGGCGCGGTGAAGCTTTCTTT.